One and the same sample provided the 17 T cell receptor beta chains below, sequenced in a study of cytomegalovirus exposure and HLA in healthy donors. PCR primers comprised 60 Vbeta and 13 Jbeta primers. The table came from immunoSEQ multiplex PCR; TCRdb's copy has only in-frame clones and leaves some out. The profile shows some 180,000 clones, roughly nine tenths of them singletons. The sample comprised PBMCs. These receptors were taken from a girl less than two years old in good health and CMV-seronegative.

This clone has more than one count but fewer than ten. CDR3 in DNA: TGTGCCAGCACCGAGACTAGCGCCTTCACAGATACGCAGTATTTT. Protein: CASTETSAFTDTQYF. The chain couples TRBV7-9 to TRBJ2-3, with 8 bases identical to TRBD2. In germline, CDR1 is SEHNR, CDR2 FQNEAQ (reference sequence). Unmatched junction bases numbered 8, after V lost 7 bases and J lost 2 bases. The CDR3 totals 15 residues. Together with reference TRBV7-9 and TRBJ2-3, the CDR3 gives the full variable domain: DTGVSQNPRHKITKRGQNVTFRCDPISEHNRLYWYRQTLGQGPEFLTYFQNEAQLEKSRLLSDRFSAERPKGSFSTLEIQRTEQGDSAMYLCASTETSAFTDTQYFGPGTRLTVL.

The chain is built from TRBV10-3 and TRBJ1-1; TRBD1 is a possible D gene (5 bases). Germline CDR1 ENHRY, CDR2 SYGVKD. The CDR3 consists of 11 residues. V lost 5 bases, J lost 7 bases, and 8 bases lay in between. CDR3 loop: CAISSTGEAFF. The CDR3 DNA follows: TGTGCCATCAGTAGCACAGGTGAAGCTTTCTTT.

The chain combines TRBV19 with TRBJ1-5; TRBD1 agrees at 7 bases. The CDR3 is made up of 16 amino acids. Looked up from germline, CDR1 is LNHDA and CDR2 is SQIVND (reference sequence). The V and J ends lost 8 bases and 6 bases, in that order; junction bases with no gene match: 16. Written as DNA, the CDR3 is TGTGCCAGTTCCCCGGGACAGCGAAACGCGGGTCAGCCCCAGCATTTT. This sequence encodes CASSPGQRNAGQPQHF. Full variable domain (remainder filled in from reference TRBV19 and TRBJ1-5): DGGITQSPKYLFRKEGQNVTLSCEQNLNHDAMYWYRQDPGQGLRLIYYSQIVNDFQKGDIAEGYSVSREKKESFPLTVTSAQKNPTAFYLCASSPGQRNAGQPQHFGDGTRLSIL.

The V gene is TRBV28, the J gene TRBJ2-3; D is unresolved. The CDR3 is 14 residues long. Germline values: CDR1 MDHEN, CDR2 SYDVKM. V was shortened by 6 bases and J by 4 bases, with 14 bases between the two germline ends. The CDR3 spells CASREPSGADTQYF. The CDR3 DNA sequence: TGTGCCAGCAGAGAGCCTAGTGGAGCAGATACGCAGTATTTT. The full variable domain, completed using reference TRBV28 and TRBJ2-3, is DVKVTQSSRYLVKRTGEKVFLECVQDMDHENMFWYRQDPGLGLRLIYFSYDVKMKEKGDIPEGYSVSREKKERFSLILESASTNQTSMYLCASREPSGADTQYFGPGTRLTVL.

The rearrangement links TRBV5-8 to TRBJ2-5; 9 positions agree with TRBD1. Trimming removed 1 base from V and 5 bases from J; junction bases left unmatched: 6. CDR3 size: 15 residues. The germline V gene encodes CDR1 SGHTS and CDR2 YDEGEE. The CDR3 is CASSLHTGGLETQYF. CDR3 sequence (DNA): TGTGCCAGCAGCTTGCACACAGGGGGCTTGGAGACCCAGTACTTC.

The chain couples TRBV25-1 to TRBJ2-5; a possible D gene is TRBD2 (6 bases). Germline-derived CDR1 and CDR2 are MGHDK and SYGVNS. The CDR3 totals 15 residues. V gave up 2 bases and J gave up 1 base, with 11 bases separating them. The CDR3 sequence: CASSEGRTTQETQYF. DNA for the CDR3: TGTGCCAGCAGTGAAGGGAGGACTACCCAAGAGACCCAGTACTTC.

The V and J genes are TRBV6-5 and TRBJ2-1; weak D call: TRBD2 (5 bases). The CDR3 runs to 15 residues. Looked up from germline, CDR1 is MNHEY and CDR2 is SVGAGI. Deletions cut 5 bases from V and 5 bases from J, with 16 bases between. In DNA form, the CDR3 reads TGTGCCAGCAGTGGACCCGAGCGGTCCCACAATGAGCAGTTCTTC. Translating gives CASSGPERSHNEQFF.

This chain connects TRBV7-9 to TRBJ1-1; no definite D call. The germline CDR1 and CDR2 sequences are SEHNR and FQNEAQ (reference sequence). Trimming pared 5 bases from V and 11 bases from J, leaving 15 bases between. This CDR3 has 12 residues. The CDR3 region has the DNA TGTGCCAGCAGCCATCCTACGGAGTTCGCTTTCTTT. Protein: CASSHPTEFAFF.

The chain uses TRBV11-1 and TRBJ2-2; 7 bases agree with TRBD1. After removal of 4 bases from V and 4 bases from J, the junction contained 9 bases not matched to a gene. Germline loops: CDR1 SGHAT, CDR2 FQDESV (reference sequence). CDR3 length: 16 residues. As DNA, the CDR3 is TGTGCCAGCAGCTGGGCGAGGGGGCCGGGCACCGGGGAGCTGTTTTTT. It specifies CASSWARGPGTGELFF.

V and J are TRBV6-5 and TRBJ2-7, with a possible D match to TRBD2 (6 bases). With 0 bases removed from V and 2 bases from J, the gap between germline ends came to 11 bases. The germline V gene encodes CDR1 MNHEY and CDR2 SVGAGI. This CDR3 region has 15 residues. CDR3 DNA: TGTGCCAGCAGTTACTCCTCGGGGGAACCCTACGAGCAGTACTTC. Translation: CASSYSSGEPYEQYF.

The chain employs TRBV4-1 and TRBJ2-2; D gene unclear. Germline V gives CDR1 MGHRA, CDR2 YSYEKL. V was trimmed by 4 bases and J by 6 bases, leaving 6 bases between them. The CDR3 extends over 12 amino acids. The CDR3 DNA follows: TGCGCCAGCAGCCCCCCGGCCGGGGAGCTGTTTTTT. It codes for CASSPPAGELFF.

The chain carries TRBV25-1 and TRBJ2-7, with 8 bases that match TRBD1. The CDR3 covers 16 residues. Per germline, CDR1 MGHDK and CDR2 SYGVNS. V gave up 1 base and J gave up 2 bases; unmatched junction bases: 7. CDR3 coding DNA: TGTGCCAGCAGTGAATCCGGGACAGGAGTCACCTACGAGCAGTACTTC. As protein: CASSESGTGVTYEQYF.

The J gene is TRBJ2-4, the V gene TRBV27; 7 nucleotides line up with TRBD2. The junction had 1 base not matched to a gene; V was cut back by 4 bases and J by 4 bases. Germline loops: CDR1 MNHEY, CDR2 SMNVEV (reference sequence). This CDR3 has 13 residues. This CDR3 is CASSSSGKNIQYF. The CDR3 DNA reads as TGTGCCAGCAGTTCTAGCGGTAAAAACATTCAGTACTTC.

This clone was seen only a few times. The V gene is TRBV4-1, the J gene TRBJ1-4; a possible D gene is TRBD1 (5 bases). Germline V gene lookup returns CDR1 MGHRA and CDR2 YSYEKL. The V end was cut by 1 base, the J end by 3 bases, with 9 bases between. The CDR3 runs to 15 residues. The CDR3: CASSQGTLSNEKLFF. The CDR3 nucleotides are TGCGCCAGCAGCCAAGGGACATTGTCTAATGAAAAACTGTTTTTT.

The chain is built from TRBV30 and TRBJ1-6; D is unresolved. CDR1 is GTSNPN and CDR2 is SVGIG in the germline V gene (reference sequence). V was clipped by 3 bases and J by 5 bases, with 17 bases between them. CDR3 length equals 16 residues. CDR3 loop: CAWRSPLTTNNSPLHF. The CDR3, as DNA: TGTGCCTGGAGATCCCCATTGACTACAAATAATTCACCCCTCCACTTT.

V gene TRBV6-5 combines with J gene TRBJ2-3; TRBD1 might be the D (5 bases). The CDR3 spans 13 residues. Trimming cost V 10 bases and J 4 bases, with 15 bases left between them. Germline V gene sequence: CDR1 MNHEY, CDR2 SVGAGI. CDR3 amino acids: CATGAGFPDTQYF. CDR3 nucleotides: TGTGCCACCGGCGCAGGGTTCCCAGATACGCAGTATTTT.

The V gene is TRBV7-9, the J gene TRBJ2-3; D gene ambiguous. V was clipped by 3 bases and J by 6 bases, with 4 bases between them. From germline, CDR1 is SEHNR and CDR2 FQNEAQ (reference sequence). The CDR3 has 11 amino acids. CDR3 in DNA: TGTGCCAGCAGCTTTACTGATACGCAGTATTTT. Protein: CASSFTDTQYF. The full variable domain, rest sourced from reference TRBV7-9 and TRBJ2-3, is DTGVSQNPRHKITKRGQNVTFRCDPISEHNRLYWYRQTLGQGPEFLTYFQNEAQLEKSRLLSDRFSAERPKGSFSTLEIQRTEQGDSAMYLCASSFTDTQYFGPGTRLTVL.